The clone carrying this T cell receptor beta chain was observed a single time. This record comes from a study of shared clonotypes between healthy human individuals. In the original analysis: For the immunoSEQ data, sequences were junction-only without quality scores, so filtering differed. The method was immunoSEQ multiplex PCR; TCRdb's version includes in-frame clones alone and lacks a portion of them. That table gives V, J and clone size, and the DNA gave D and trimming. Of over 400,000 clones listed, more than 65% are singletons. Participating donors were healthy, HIV-negative adults free of recent acute infections or vaccinations. Germline values: CDR1 SGHTA, CDR2 FQGTGA. The CDR3 consists of 13 residues. The germline V and J ends were trimmed by 1 base and 6 bases, with 9 bases remaining between them.

Material: PBMCs. V gene TRBV7-3 combines with J gene TRBJ1-2; D is unclear. This TCR was recovered from a woman aged 40 to 55 in good health. Some clones in this sample may be carry-over from other donors' samples. CDR3: CASSLNRRDGYTF. The CDR3, as DNA: TGTGCCAGCAGCTTAAACAGAAGGGATGGCTACACCTTC.